This T cell receptor (beta chain) was retrieved from a study of T cell repertoires in cytomegalovirus infection. Study-wide context: Through public TCR beta signatures, both CMV infection and matching HLA type were indicated.

TCRdb recomputed calls from the reads with MiXCR, one row per CDR3 protein. The sample holds some 400,000 distinct CDR3 sequences, about 33% seen once. This clonotype was seen many times. What it recognizes is unknown. The study's findings and limits: The ex vivo response showed dominance by HLA-C-restricted CMV-specific TCR beta clonotypes. Cumulative frequency of public TCR beta families picked out carriers of CMV plus the relevant HLA.

Trimming at V came to 2 bases and at J to 6 bases, leaving 5 bases not matched to a gene. This CDR3 spans 14 amino acids. This rearrangement joins TRBV12-3 or TRBV12-4 to TRBJ1-1, with 8 bases aligning to TRBD1. Sequenced: PBMCs. The receptor was isolated from a human donor in good health (CMV status not recorded). Some clones in this sample may be carry-over from other donors' samples. The CDR3 sequence is CASSLRTGRAEAFF. As DNA, the CDR3 is TGTGCCAGCAGTTTAAGGACAGGGAGGGCTGAAGCTTTCTTT.